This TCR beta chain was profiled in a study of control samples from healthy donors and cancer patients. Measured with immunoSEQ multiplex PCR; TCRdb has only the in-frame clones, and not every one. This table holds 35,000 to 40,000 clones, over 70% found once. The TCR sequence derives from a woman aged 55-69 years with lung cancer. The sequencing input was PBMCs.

The CDR3 DNA sequence: TGTGCCAGCAGCTTGCTTGGGGGCGCGGGAAATTCACCCCTCCACTTT. Its protein is CASSLLGGAGNSPLHF. The V and J genes are TRBV5-5 and TRBJ1-6, with a tentative D call TRBD1 (6 bases). The CDR3 is 16 residues long. V gave up 1 base and J gave up 7 bases, with 15 bases separating them. Germline V gene lookup returns CDR1 SGHKS and CDR2 YYEKEE (reference sequence).